The present TCR beta chain was sequenced within a study of cytomegalovirus exposure and HLA in healthy donors. Concerning this clone itself: Its target is not known.

The protocol was immunoSEQ multiplex PCR, while the TCRdb copy is restricted to in-frame clones and leaves out a portion. The profile covers about 140,000 clones, with approximately 80% appearing a single time and roughly 30% taken by the ten largest. The CDR3 length is 14 residues. CDR1 is MNHEY and CDR2 is SVGAGI in the germline V gene. The V gene end was trimmed by 8 bases and the J gene end by 4 bases; junction bases not matched to a gene: 5. Study-level results: While the bulk of TCR sequences proved rare, some public TCRs turned up in many donors. The study flagged around 160 TCR beta chains as cytomegalovirus-associated. Published work reported that the classifier diagnosed cytomegalovirus status with high specificity and sensitivity.

Sequencing input: PBMCs. The chain carries TRBV6-5 and TRBJ2-1; 10 bases are a match to TRBD2. The TCR comes from a man aged 30 to 45 in good health and CMV-seropositive. Here the CDR3 DNA reads TGTGCCAGCCAGCGGGGGGGCAGTTACAATGAGCAGTTCTTC. Protein sequence: CASQRGGSYNEQFF.